This TCR beta chain derives from a study of identical twins. Whole-study results and caveats: Low generation-probability sequences were in excess among twin-shared out-of-frame alpha sequences. Its conclusions, products of cross-sectional statistical analysis, did not come from following the same donors.

TCRdb redid the calling of the 5' RACE reads with MiXCR, one entry per CDR3 protein. The sample includes about 690,000 distinct CDR3 sequences, 5.5% to 6.5% of them seen just once. Trimming cost V 4 bases and J 0 bases, with 9 bases left between them. The length of the CDR3 is 13 residues. CDR1 and CDR2 from the germline V gene are SQVTM and ANQGSEA. This clonotype has more than one count but fewer than ten. The antigen is undetermined. The specimen was naive T cells sorted from blood. The receptor's source is a man younger than 35 in good health. The J gene is TRBJ1-1, the V gene TRBV29-1; unclear D gene. The CDR3 protein is CSVGGVLNTEAFF. CDR3 nucleotides: TGCAGCGTTGGCGGGGTACTGAACACTGAAGCTTTCTTT.